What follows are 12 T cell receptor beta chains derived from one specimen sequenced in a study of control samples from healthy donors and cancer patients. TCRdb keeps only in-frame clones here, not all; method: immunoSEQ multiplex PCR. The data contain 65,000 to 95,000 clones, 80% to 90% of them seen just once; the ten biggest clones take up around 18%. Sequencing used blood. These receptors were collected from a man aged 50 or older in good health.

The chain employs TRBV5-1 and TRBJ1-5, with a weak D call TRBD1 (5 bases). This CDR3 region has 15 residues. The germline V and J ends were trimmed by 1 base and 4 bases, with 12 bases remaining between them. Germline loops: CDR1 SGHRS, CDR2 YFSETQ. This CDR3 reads CASSLSGTQNQPQHF. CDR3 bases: TGCGCCAGCAGCTTGTCCGGGACGCAAAATCAGCCCCAGCATTTT.

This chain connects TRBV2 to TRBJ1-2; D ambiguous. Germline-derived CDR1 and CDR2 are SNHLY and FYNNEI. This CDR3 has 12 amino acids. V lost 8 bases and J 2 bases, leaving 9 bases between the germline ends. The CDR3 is CASAQNNYGYTF. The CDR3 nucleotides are TGTGCCAGCGCACAGAACAACTATGGCTACACCTTC.

This CDR3 reads CSVVPGIFGDTQYF. Written as DNA, the CDR3 is TGCAGCGTTGTCCCGGGGATATTTGGGGATACGCAGTATTTT. The chain joins TRBV29-1 to TRBJ2-3; D possibly corresponds to TRBD2 (5 bases). V dropped 4 bases and J dropped 6 bases, with 17 bases sitting between them. The CDR3 spans 14 residues. Germline CDR1 and CDR2: SQVTM and ANQGSEA.

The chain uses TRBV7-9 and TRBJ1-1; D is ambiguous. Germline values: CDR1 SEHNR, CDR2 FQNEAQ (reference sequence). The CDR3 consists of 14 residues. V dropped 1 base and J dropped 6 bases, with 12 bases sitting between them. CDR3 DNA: TGTGCCAGCAGCTTAGAACACTCGAAGGCTGAAGCTTTCTTT. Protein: CASSLEHSKAEAFF.

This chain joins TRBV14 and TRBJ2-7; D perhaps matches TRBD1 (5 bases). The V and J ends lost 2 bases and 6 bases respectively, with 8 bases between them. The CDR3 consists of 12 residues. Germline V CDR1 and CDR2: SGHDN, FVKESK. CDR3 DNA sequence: TGTGCCAGCAGCCAACAGGGTTTCGAGCAGTACTTC. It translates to CASSQQGFEQYF.

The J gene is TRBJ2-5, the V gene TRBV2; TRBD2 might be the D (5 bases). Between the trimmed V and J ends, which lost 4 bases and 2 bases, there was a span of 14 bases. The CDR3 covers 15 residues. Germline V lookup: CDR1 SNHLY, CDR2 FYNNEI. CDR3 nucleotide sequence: TGTGCCAGCAGTGGATTAGGTTCGGGGCAAGAGACCCAGTACTTC. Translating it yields CASSGLGSGQETQYF.

The DNA for the CDR3 is TGCGCCAGCAGCCAATGGGGGACAGGGCAGGACAATGAGCAGTTCTTC. Translated: CASSQWGTGQDNEQFF. The rearrangement joins TRBV4-3 to TRBJ2-1; 9 bases map to TRBD1. The CDR3 loop spans 16 amino acids. V trimming: 2 bases; J trimming: 5 bases; junction bases outside the gene matches: 7. Germline assignment: CDR1 LGHNA and CDR2 YSLEER.

The CDR3: CASSVGGGLAGGDTDTQYF. The DNA of the CDR3 is TGTGCCAGCAGCGTAGGAGGTGGACTAGCGGGAGGTGACACAGATACGCAGTATTTT. The chain has TRBV9 and TRBJ2-3; 14 positions agree with TRBD2. V trimming: 0 bases; J trimming: 2 bases; junction bases outside the gene matches: 8. This CDR3 contains 19 residues. CDR1 and CDR2 (germline): SGDLS, YYNGEE.

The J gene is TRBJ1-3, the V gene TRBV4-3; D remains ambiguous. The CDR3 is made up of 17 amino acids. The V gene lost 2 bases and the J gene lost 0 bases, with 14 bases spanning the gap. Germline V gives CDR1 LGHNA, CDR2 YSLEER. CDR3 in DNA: TGCGCCAGCAGCCAATCCCGGGCAAGCCGCTCTGGAAACACCATATATTTT. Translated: CASSQSRASRSGNTIYF.

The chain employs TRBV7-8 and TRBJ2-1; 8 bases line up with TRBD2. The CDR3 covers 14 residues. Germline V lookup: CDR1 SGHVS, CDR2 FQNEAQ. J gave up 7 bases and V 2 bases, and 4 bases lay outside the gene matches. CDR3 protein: CASSLLTGGNEQFF. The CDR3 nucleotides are TGTGCCAGCAGCTTATTAACGGGGGGGAATGAGCAGTTCTTC.

The CDR3 sequence is CASSYRPDALYNEQFF. The CDR3 DNA reads TGTGCCAGCAGTTACCGCCCCGACGCCCTATACAATGAGCAGTTCTTC. This chain uses TRBV6-5 with TRBJ2-1; unclear D gene. The germline V gene has CDR1 MNHEY and CDR2 SVGAGI. The CDR3 sequence is 16 residues long. V was cut by 2 bases and J by 4 bases, with 15 bases left in between.

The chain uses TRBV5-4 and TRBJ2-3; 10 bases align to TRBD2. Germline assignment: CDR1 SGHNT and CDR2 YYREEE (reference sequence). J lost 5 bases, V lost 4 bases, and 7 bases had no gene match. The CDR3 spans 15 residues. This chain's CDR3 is CASSHQRGGEDTQYF. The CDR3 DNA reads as TGTGCCAGCAGCCATCAGCGGGGGGGCGAAGATACGCAGTATTTT.